The sequence of this T cell receptor (beta chain) was determined in a study of blood T cell repertoires in COVID-19. Per the authors' pipeline: Researchers report that nucleated cell counts were estimated from reference gene primer amplification. TCRdb's copy holds only in-frame clones and misses some; the assay was immunoSEQ multiplex PCR. V and J calls and clone size come straight from that table; D and trimming were deduced from the DNA. The data show around 300,000 clones, around 90% seen once. Germline V lookup: CDR1 GTSNPN, CDR2 SVGIG (reference sequence). V lost 1 base and J lost 3, with 13 bases in between. The CDR3 runs 14 residues.

The origin of this receptor is a woman between 40 and 55 years old who had recovered from COVID-19. Sequencing was carried out using peripheral blood. The chain uses TRBV30 and TRBJ2-7; weak D call: TRBD1 (6 bases). As DNA, the CDR3 is TGTGCCTGGAGTGCACAGGGTTTGGTCTACGAGCAGTACTTC. Protein: CAWSAQGLVYEQYF.